The 14 T cell receptor beta chains listed next were all sequenced from one sample in a study of T cells in Graves' hyperthyroidism and ophthalmopathy. RNA transcripts gave rise to amplified TCR beta CDR3 regions. The TCR CDR3 first-round RT-PCR relied on the HTBI primer set. Each CDR3 protein is one row after TCRdb ran MiXCR on the multiplex PCR reads. The table records some 620,000 distinct CDR3 sequences, roughly 16% of them present only once. The material sequenced was blood. Receptors originate from a woman aged 25 to 45 with Graves' hyperthyroidism.

V and J are TRBV6-1 and TRBJ1-6; perhaps TRBD1 as D (6 bases). The germline gives CDR1 MNHNS, CDR2 SASEGT. Trimming cost V 7 bases and J 9 bases, with 10 bases left between them. CDR3 length: 12 amino acids. The CDR3 region has the DNA TGTGCCAGCACCGAGGGGGGTTCACCCCTCCACTTT. Translating it yields CASTEGGSPLHF.

This clonotype was observed a handful of times. Here the CDR3 DNA reads TGTGCCAGCAGTTTATTTGGGGGGACGGGTGGGGCCAACGTCCTGACTTTC. Translating gives CASSLFGGTGGANVLTF. The V call is TRBV27, the J call TRBJ2-6, with a tentative D call TRBD2 (6 bases). Deletions cut 1 base from V and 3 bases from J, with 13 bases between. CDR3 length: 17 residues. CDR1 and CDR2 (germline): MNHEY, SMNVEV (reference sequence).

At least ten counts were recorded for this clonotype. This chain links TRBV5-1 with TRBJ2-2; perhaps TRBD2 as D (6 bases). Between the trimmed V and J ends, which lost 4 bases and 3 bases, there was a span of 10 bases. CDR1 SGHRS and CDR2 YFSETQ come from the germline V gene. The CDR3 is 14 residues long. The CDR3 DNA reads TGCGCCAGCAGCCCACTAGCAGACACCGGGGAGCTGTTTTTT. As protein: CASSPLADTGELFF. Combining the CDR3 with reference TRBV5-1 and TRBJ2-2 gives the whole variable domain KAGVTQTPRYLIKTRGQQVTLSCSPISGHRSVSWYQQTPGQGLQFLFEYFSETQRNKGNFPGRFSGRQFSNSRSEMNVSTLELGDSALYLCASSPLADTGELFFGEGSRLTVL.

This clonotype was counted ten times or more. The J gene is TRBJ1-1, the V gene TRBV12-5; D is unclear. Germline V gives CDR1 LGHNT, CDR2 FRNRAP. With 4 bases removed from V and 5 bases from J, the gap between germline ends came to 11 bases. The CDR3 is 13 residues long. The CDR3 DNA reads TGTGCTAGTGGTTCACCCAGAGGGACTGAAGCTTTCTTT. Translating it yields CASGSPRGTEAFF.

This chain links TRBV30 with TRBJ1-2; D is unclear. Per germline, CDR1 GTSNPN and CDR2 SVGIG (reference sequence). The CDR3 contains 12 residues. V lost 4 bases and J 8 bases, leaving 14 bases between the germline ends. CDR3 residues: CAWTFRLSGYTF. The DNA for the CDR3 is TGTGCCTGGACGTTCAGGCTTTCGGGCTACACCTTC.

This sequence joins TRBV28 and TRBJ2-1, with 10 bases matching TRBD1. Germline CDR1 MDHEN, CDR2 SYDVKM. Unmatched junction bases numbered 9, after V lost 4 bases and J lost 6 bases. The CDR3 is made up of 16 amino acids. CDR3 bases: TGTGCCAGCAGTTCCCCCCCGGGACAGGGGCTCAATGAGCAGTTCTTC. Translation: CASSSPPGQGLNEQFF.

In this sample, this clonotype turned up many times. V gene TRBV20-1 combines with J gene TRBJ2-7; D gene uncertain. CDR3 length: 13 amino acids. Trimming pared 1 base from V and 0 bases from J, leaving 7 bases between. Germline CDR1 DFQATT, CDR2 SNEGSKA (reference sequence). Here the CDR3 DNA reads TGCAGTGCTAGAGGACTCAACTCCTACGAGCAGTACTTC. Its translation is CSARGLNSYEQYF.

This clonotype was detected only a few times. CDR3 coding DNA: TGCGCCAGCAGATCATTGTGGACTAGCGGGAGGGGGGAGCAGTTCTTC. Its translation is CASRSLWTSGRGEQFF. This rearrangement joins TRBV5-1 to TRBJ2-1; 15 nucleotides agree with TRBD2. Per germline, CDR1 SGHRS and CDR2 YFSETQ. V trimming: 5 bases; J trimming: 10 bases; junction bases outside the gene matches: 10. The CDR3 runs to 16 residues. The variable domain in full, with the rest retrieved from reference TRBV5-1 and TRBJ2-1, is KAGVTQTPRYLIKTRGQQVTLSCSPISGHRSVSWYQQTPGQGLQFLFEYFSETQRNKGNFPGRFSGRQFSNSRSEMNVSTLELGDSALYLCASRSLWTSGRGEQFFGPGTRLTVL.

The chain carries TRBV5-1 and TRBJ2-7; TRBD1 matches 12 bases. The CDR3 runs 15 residues. The V segment lost 3 bases and the J segment 6 bases; nucleotides outside the gene matches: 7. Germline CDR1 is SGHRS and CDR2 is YFSETQ. The CDR3 reads CASSSGQGATAEQYF. The CDR3 nucleotides read TGCGCCAGCAGCTCGGGACAGGGGGCCACCGCCGAGCAGTACTTC.

In its sample, this clonotype was seen many times. This chain connects TRBV7-3 to TRBJ2-1; 9 bases align to TRBD2. The germline CDR1 and CDR2 sequences are SGHTA and FQGTGA. The junction had 7 bases not matched to a gene; V was cut back by 7 bases and J by 6 bases. The CDR3 runs 14 residues. The CDR3 nucleotides read TGTGCCAGCACCGTGAATAGCGGGAGCAATGAGCAGTTCTTC. Amino acid sequence: CASTVNSGSNEQFF.

This clonotype was found many times. The V call is TRBV6-1, the J call TRBJ2-5; D may be TRBD1 or TRBD2 (5 bases each). The CDR3 runs to 13 residues. Germline assignment: CDR1 MNHNS and CDR2 SASEGT. The V end was cut by 6 bases, the J end by 2 bases, with 10 bases between. The CDR3 bases are TGTGCCAGCAGGGGGACCCTACAAGAGACCCAGTACTTC. This translates into CASRGTLQETQYF.

This clonotype was recorded many times. This rearrangement joins TRBV11-2 to TRBJ2-3; D gene ambiguous. CDR3 length: 16 residues. V gave up 4 bases and J gave up 3 bases, with 17 bases separating them. CDR1 is SGHAT, CDR2 FQNNGV, per germline. This CDR3 is CASSYRARHPTDTQYF. The CDR3 nucleotides are TGTGCCAGCAGCTACCGGGCGCGCCACCCGACAGATACGCAGTATTTT.

This clonotype was counted between two and nine times. The V and J genes are TRBV19 and TRBJ2-2, with D unresolved. The CDR3 runs to 14 residues. V was trimmed by 3 bases and J by 6 bases, leaving 11 bases between them. Germline values: CDR1 LNHDA, CDR2 SQIVND (reference sequence). The CDR3 DNA is TGTGCCAGTAGTATGTGGGGAATCGCCGGGGAGCTGTTTTTT. Translation gives CASSMWGIAGELFF.

There are many counts of this clonotype. The gene calls are TRBV2 and TRBJ2-3; 9 bases are shared with TRBD2. Germline assignment: CDR1 SNHLY and CDR2 FYNNEI. This CDR3 has 14 amino acids. V lost 1 base to trimming and J lost 4 bases; unmatched junction nucleotides: 0. The CDR3 loop is CASSEGGRADTQYF. Here the CDR3 DNA reads TGTGCCAGCAGTGAAGGCGGGAGGGCAGATACGCAGTATTTT.